Described below is a single TCR beta chain sequence and its context. Assay used: immunoSEQ multiplex PCR; TCRdb lists only in-frame clones, some missing. This sample carries some 71,000 clones, approximately 96% of them seen once, and the ten largest clones take roughly 0.2%. The data derive from a study of technical replicates of blood from several donors. CDR1 and CDR2 from the germline V gene are MGHRA and YSYEKL. The CDR3 spans 16 residues. Trimming stripped 6 bases from V and 6 bases from J, with 21 bases between. The sequence derives from a human donor in good health. The chain links TRBV4-1 to TRBJ2-1, with a tentative D call TRBD2 (5 bases). The sequenced material came from T cells isolated from PBMCs. The DNA for the CDR3 is TGCGCCAGCAGACCAGTCCGGGGTGGCACCCCCAATGAGCAGTTCTTC. Its translation is CASRPVRGGTPNEQFF.